This T cell receptor beta chain was recorded in a study of naive and memory T cell subsets. TCR cDNA received a 3' ligated oligonucleotide that carried a UMI. Amplification of ligated cDNA took four PCR rounds with SP2 and nested alpha and beta constant primers. TCRdb re-analysed the 5' RACE reads in MiXCR, keeping a single row per CDR3 protein. The sample has about 62,000 distinct CDR3 sequences, less than 10% seen once; the top ten hold less than 20%. Trimming cost V 5 bases and J 6 bases, with 18 bases left between them. The CDR3 has 15 amino acids. Germline assignment: CDR1 SGHRS and CDR2 YFSETQ. This sequence joins TRBV5-1 and TRBJ2-1; D is tentatively TRBD1 or TRBD2 (5 bases each). This receptor was obtained from a female donor in good health. CDR3 loop: CASSFERGWINEQFF. The CDR3 DNA is TGCGCCAGCAGTTTCGAGAGGGGATGGATCAATGAGCAGTTCTTC.